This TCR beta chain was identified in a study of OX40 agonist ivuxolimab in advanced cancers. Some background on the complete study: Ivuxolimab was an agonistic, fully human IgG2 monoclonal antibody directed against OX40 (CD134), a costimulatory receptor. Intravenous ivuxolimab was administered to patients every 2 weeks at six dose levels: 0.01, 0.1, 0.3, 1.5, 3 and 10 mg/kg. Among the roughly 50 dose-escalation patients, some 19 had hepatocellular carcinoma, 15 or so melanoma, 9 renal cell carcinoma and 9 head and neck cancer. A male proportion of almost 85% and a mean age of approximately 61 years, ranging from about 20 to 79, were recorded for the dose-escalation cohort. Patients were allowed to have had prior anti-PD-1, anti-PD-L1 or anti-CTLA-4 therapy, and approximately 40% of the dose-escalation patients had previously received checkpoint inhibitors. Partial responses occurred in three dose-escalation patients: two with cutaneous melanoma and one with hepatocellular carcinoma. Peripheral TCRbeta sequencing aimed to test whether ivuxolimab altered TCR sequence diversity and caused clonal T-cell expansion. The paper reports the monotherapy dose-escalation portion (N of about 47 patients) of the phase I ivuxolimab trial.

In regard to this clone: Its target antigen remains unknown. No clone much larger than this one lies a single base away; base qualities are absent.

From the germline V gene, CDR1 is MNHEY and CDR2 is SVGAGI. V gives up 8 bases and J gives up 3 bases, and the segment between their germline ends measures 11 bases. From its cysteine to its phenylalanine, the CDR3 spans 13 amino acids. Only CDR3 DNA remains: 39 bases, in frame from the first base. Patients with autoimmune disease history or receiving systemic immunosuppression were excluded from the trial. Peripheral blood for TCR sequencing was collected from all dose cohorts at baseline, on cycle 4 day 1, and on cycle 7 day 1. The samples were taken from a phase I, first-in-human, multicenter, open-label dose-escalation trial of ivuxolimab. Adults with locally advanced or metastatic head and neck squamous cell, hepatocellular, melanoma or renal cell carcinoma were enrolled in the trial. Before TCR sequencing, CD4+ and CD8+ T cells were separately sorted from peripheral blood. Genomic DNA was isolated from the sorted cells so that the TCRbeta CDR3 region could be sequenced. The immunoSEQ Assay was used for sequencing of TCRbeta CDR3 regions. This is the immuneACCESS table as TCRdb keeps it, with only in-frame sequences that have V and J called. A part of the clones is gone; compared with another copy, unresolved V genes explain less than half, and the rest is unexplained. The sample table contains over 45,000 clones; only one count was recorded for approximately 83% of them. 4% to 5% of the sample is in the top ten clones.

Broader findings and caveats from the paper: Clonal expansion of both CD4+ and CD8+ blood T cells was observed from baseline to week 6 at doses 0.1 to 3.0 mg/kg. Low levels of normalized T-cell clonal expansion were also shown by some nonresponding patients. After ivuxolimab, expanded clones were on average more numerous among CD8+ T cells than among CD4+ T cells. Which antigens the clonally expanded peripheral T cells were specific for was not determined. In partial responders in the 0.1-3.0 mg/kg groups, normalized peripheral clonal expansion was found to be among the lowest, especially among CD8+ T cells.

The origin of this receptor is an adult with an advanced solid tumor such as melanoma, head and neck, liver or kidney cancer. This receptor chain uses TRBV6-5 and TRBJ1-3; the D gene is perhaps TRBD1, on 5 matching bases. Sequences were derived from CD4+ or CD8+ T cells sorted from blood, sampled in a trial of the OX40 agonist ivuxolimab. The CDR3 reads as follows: CASAKGFGNTIYF. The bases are TGTGCCAGCGCGAAGGGGTTTGGAAACACCATATATTTT.